This is a list of T cell receptor beta chains from one sample in a study of blood T cell repertoires in COVID-19. Produced via immunoSEQ multiplex PCR; TCRdb's table is partial and in-frame only. The data show roughly 340,000 clones, with 88% seen just once and about 7% held by the top ten. The source material was peripheral blood. The receptors here all came from a woman aged 70-85 years with COVID-19, enrolled during active disease. Each CDR3 is given with its conserved first and last residue. Fields, in order: V gene, J gene, clone size, D gene, CDR3 DNA, CDR3 protein. The D gene is left open where the match is weak. Only part of the rows carry a size: once, few, many, or a class if the clone is expanded.

TRBV6-2/TRBV6-3	TRBJ1-1	NA	NA	TGTGCCAGCAGTTACTCGACGGGGGTCACTGAAGCTTTCTTT	CASSYSTGVTEAFF
TRBV18	TRBJ1-5	NA	NA	TGTGCCAGCTCACCTTTAGAAACAGCTCAGCCCCAGCATTTT	CASSPLETAQPQHF
TRBV13	TRBJ2-3	NA	TRBD2	TGTGCCAGCAGCTCCCAACAGCGGGGGACAGATACGCAGTATTTT	CASSSQQRGTDTQYF
TRBV28	TRBJ2-3	NA	TRBD1	TGTGCCAGCACCCGGGACAGGGTCACAGATACGCAGTATTTT	CASTRDRVTDTQYF
TRBV11-2	TRBJ2-7	once	NA	TGTGCCAGCAGCTTAGGAGGGCTAGCGCGCGAGCAGTACTTC	CASSLGGLAREQYF
TRBV3-1/TRBV3-2	TRBJ2-7	NA	NA	TGTGCCAGCAGTCCCATGTACGAGCAGTACTTC	CASSPMYEQYF
TRBV6-5	TRBJ1-2	few	NA	TGTGCCAGCAAAGACAGCTTCTATGGCTACACCTTC	CASKDSFYGYTF
TRBV27	TRBJ1-1	NA	NA	TGTGCCAGCAGTTTACAGCGGAACACTGAAGCTTTCTTT	CASSLQRNTEAFF
TRBV3-1/TRBV3-2	TRBJ1-5	once	NA	TGTGCCAGCAGATCCTCAGGGGTGGACAATCAGCCCCAGCATTTT	CASRSSGVDNQPQHF
TRBV30	TRBJ2-3	NA	NA	TGTGCCTGGAGTAGACAGTTCACAGATACGCAGTATTTT	CAWSRQFTDTQYF
TRBV7-3	TRBJ2-3	NA	NA	TGTGCCAGCAGCTTCACTATGACAGATACGCAGTATTTT	CASSFTMTDTQYF